The 27 T cell receptor beta chains given below trace back to one sample, sequenced in a study of T cell changes during pregnancy in multiple sclerosis. TCRdb keeps only in-frame clones here, not all; method: immunoSEQ multiplex PCR. The top ten clones hold approximately 0.8% of a sample with around 40,000 clones, about 92% of them seen once. Source: CD4+ T cells from peripheral blood mononuclear cells, taken in the third trimester of pregnancy. The receptors were gathered from a female donor with multiple sclerosis, enrolled in a pregnancy study.

The chain has TRBV5-5 and TRBJ2-3; 10 nucleotides line up with TRBD2. CDR1 is SGHKS, CDR2 YYEKEE, per germline (reference sequence). Trimming removed 4 bases from V and 1 base from J; junction bases left unmatched: 6. There are 16 residues in the CDR3. CDR3 residues: CASSSRLAGRTDTQYF. The CDR3 DNA reads TGTGCCAGCAGCAGCAGACTAGCGGGCCGCACAGATACGCAGTATTTT.

The chain couples TRBV7-9 to TRBJ2-1; a possible D gene is TRBD2 (6 bases). This CDR3 has 16 amino acids. V lost 5 bases and J lost 8, with 22 bases in between. Germline CDR1 is SEHNR and CDR2 is FQNEAQ (reference sequence). CDR3 DNA: TGTGCCAGCAGCCCCTCCCGACTAGAATTGGCCCATGAGCAGTTCTTC. Protein product: CASSPSRLELAHEQFF.

The rearrangement links TRBV11-2 to TRBJ2-7, with D maybe TRBD2 (6 bases). There are 14 residues in the CDR3. In germline, CDR1 is SGHAT, CDR2 FQNNGV. Trimming stripped 1 base from V and 2 bases from J, with 9 bases between. The CDR3, as DNA: TGTGCCAGCAGCTTAGTTTGGGAGGCCTACGAGCAGTACTTC. This sequence encodes CASSLVWEAYEQYF.

This clone came up once. Written as DNA, the CDR3 is TGTGCCAGCAGATCCGGGACAGCATCCTACGAGCAGTACTTC. Encoded protein: CASRSGTASYEQYF. The V and J genes are TRBV6-5 and TRBJ2-7; TRBD1 matches at 7 bases. The CDR3 covers 14 residues. Looked up from germline, CDR1 is MNHEY and CDR2 is SVGAGI. Unmatched junction bases numbered 6, after V lost 6 bases and J lost 1 base.

V is TRBV19 and J is TRBJ1-3, with 8 bases fitting TRBD1. V was clipped by 5 bases and J by 0 bases; unmatched bases: 6. The CDR3 has 16 amino acids. Germline loops: CDR1 LNHDA, CDR2 SQIVND (reference sequence). CDR3 region: CASSPGQGLSGNTIYF. The CDR3 nucleotides read TGTGCCAGTAGTCCAGGACAGGGACTCTCTGGAAACACCATATATTTT.

This clone was found once. The rearrangement uses TRBV27 and TRBJ1-1; 11 bases line up with TRBD1. Germline CDR1 is MNHEY and CDR2 is SMNVEV (reference sequence). The CDR3 consists of 15 residues. Losses at the gene ends were 4 bases for V and 4 bases for J; bases not matched to a gene: 5. Here the CDR3 DNA reads TGTGCCAGCAGTTCCAGGGACAGGGGGGGCACTGAAGCTTTCTTT. It specifies CASSSRDRGGTEAFF.

This sequence joins TRBV19 and TRBJ2-1, with 8 bases aligning to TRBD1. V gave up 6 bases and J gave up 5 bases; unmatched junction bases: 6. From germline, CDR1 is LNHDA and CDR2 SQIVND (reference sequence). CDR3 size: 14 residues. CDR3 in DNA: TGTGCCAGTAGCACACGACAGGGGCACAATGAGCAGTTCTTC. Translated, it gives CASSTRQGHNEQFF.

The genes are TRBV9 and TRBJ2-5; 8 bases align to TRBD2. The end of the DNA is better explained by TRBJ2-7, so the J call may be wrong. In germline, CDR1 is SGDLS, CDR2 YYNGEE. This CDR3 is built from 15 residues. CDR3 sequence reads: CASSVDSGASYEQYF. The CDR3 DNA sequence: TGTGCCAGCAGCGTAGATAGCGGGGCCTCCTACGAGCAGTACTTC.

This clone was observed once. This chain links TRBV2 with TRBJ2-7; TRBD2 agrees at 12 bases. The CDR3 has 15 residues. CDR1 is SNHLY, CDR2 FYNNEI, per germline. J was trimmed by 5 bases and V by 2 bases; bases with no gene match: 4. The CDR3 reads CASSEQLAGGHEQYF. The CDR3 DNA is TGTGCCAGCAGTGAACAACTAGCGGGAGGCCACGAGCAGTACTTC.

The rearrangement joins TRBV18 to TRBJ2-3, with 10 positions matching TRBD2. The V gene end was trimmed by 2 bases and the J gene end by 0 bases; junction bases not matched to a gene: 5. CDR3 length equals 17 residues. Per germline, CDR1 KGHSH and CDR2 LQKENI. As DNA, the CDR3 is TGTGCCAGCTCACCATGGGCTAGCGGGAGCAGCACAGATACGCAGTATTTT. The encoded protein is CASSPWASGSSTDTQYF.

The chain employs TRBV29-1 and TRBJ1-1; 7 nucleotides agree with TRBD1. Unmatched junction bases numbered 3, after V lost 5 bases and J lost 6 bases. The CDR3 has 11 amino acids. Germline assignment: CDR1 SQVTM and CDR2 ANQGSEA. This chain's CDR3 is CSVNRGPEAFF. The CDR3 nucleotides read TGCAGCGTTAACAGGGGACCTGAAGCTTTCTTT.

The J gene is TRBJ2-7, the V gene TRBV23-1; TRBD2 aligns across 7 bases. TRBV23-1 is identified as an open reading frame with a role that is uncertain. The CDR3 loop spans 20 amino acids. J was trimmed by 0 bases and V by 0 bases; bases with no gene match: 17. The chain's CDR3 is CASSQSSPITSDSSSYEQYF. Here the CDR3 DNA reads TGCGCCAGCAGTCAATCGAGTCCAATTACTAGCGACTCAAGCTCCTACGAGCAGTACTTC.

This chain joins TRBV18 and TRBJ1-3, with D possibly being TRBD1 (5 bases). CDR1 is KGHSH and CDR2 is LQKENI in the germline V gene. The CDR3 consists of 15 residues. Trimming pared 3 bases from V and 2 bases from J, leaving 11 bases between. CDR3 region: CASSPNDSPGNTIYF. The CDR3 DNA reads TGTGCCAGCTCACCCAACGACAGCCCTGGAAACACCATATATTTT. The full variable domain, in which reference TRBV18 and TRBJ1-3 provide the parts outside the CDR3, is NAGVMQNPRHLVRRRGQEARLRCSPMKGHSHVYWYRQLPEEGLKFMVYLQKENIIDESGMPKERFSAEFPKEGPSILRIQQVVRGDSAAYFCASSPNDSPGNTIYFGEGSWLTVV.

As regards this clone: The CDR3 does not end in the conserved phenylalanine or tryptophan, so this is likely a read error. The DNA is left out, because the CDR3 cannot be placed on it with certainty; the CDR3 is given as TCRdb lists it. The V and J genes are TRBV6-1 and TRBJ2-7; the D segment call TRBD2 is taken from the table without a DNA check. The CDR3 has 13 amino acids, counting both end residues. Germline assignment: CDR1 MNHNS and CDR2 SASEGT. The CDR3 reads CASSEFIAGVFCP.

The V call is TRBV6-1, the J call TRBJ2-2, with 7 bases aligning to TRBD2. With 8 bases clipped from V and 7 bases from J, the junction kept 10 bases outside the gene matches. CDR1 is MNHNS, CDR2 SASEGT, per germline. This CDR3 region has 14 residues. For the CDR3, the DNA is TGTGCCAGCTGTCTACTAGTAGCGGGCGGGGAGCTGTTTTTT. It specifies CASCLLVAGGELFF.

The chain uses TRBV12-5 and TRBJ2-1; 9 bases map to TRBD2. This CDR3 region has 17 residues. The trim removed 5 bases at V and 8 bases at J, leaving 16 bases unmatched. In germline, CDR1 is LGHNT, CDR2 FRNRAP. CDR3 sequence (DNA): TGTGCTAGTGGTCCGCGGGGCTCGACTAGCGGCCGTGATGAGCAGTTCTTC. Its translation is CASGPRGSTSGRDEQFF.

The rearrangement joins TRBV27 to TRBJ2-7; 9 positions match TRBD2. The CDR3 runs to 14 residues. In germline, CDR1 is MNHEY, CDR2 SMNVEV (reference sequence). The V segment lost 6 bases and the J segment 4 bases; nucleotides outside the gene matches: 7. The CDR3 loop reads CASRSAGGRYEQYF. CDR3 sequence (DNA): TGTGCCAGCAGGAGCGCGGGGGGGAGGTACGAGCAGTACTTC.

The rearrangement joins TRBV2 to TRBJ1-1; D may be TRBD1 (5 bases). There are 14 residues in the CDR3. The germline gives CDR1 SNHLY, CDR2 FYNNEI. The V gene lost 2 bases and the J gene lost 5 bases, with 12 bases spanning the gap. The CDR3 bases are TGTGCCAGCAGTGAACGGGACTGGGGGACTGAAGCTTTCTTT. Translating gives CASSERDWGTEAFF.

The chain carries TRBV9 and TRBJ1-2; 8 bases agree with TRBD1. Germline V gene lookup returns CDR1 SGDLS and CDR2 YYNGEE. The V segment lost 0 bases and the J segment 8 bases; nucleotides outside the gene matches: 15. The CDR3 runs 17 residues. CDR3 sequence: CASSVEGQGVSLRGYTF. CDR3 nucleotide sequence: TGTGCCAGCAGCGTAGAAGGACAGGGTGTGAGTTTGAGGGGCTACACCTTC.

This chain links TRBV5-4 with TRBJ2-1; 7 bases match TRBD2. This CDR3 is built from 16 residues. V shed 6 bases, J shed 0 bases, and the junction held 9 bases outside the gene matches. In germline, CDR1 is SGHNT, CDR2 YYREEE (reference sequence). The DNA for the CDR3 is TGTGCCAGCACCTCCGGGAGCGGGACCTCCTACAATGAGCAGTTCTTC. Its protein product is CASTSGSGTSYNEQFF.

The chain recombines TRBV28 with TRBJ2-5; maybe TRBD1 (5 bases). This CDR3 region has 14 residues. Germline V gene sequence: CDR1 MDHEN, CDR2 SYDVKM. The germline V and J ends were trimmed by 3 bases and 5 bases, with 13 bases remaining between them. CDR3 sequence (DNA): TGTGCCAGCAGTTTGGCGCAGGGCAGGGAGACCCAGTACTTC. It codes for CASSLAQGRETQYF.

The chain is built from TRBV18 and TRBJ1-1; 7 bases fit TRBD1. The V and J ends lost 3 bases and 1 base, in that order; junction bases with no gene match: 8. Germline values: CDR1 KGHSH, CDR2 LQKENI. The CDR3 length is 16 residues. The DNA for the CDR3 is TGTGCCAGCTCACCTCAAGAACGGACAGGGAACACTGAAGCTTTCTTT. It codes for CASSPQERTGNTEAFF.

This clone was counted a single time. The chain combines TRBV2 with TRBJ1-5; D is possibly TRBD1 (6 bases). The CDR3 is made up of 15 amino acids. CDR1 is SNHLY and CDR2 is FYNNEI in the germline V gene. The V end was cut by 5 bases, the J end by 4 bases, with 15 bases between. In nucleotides, the CDR3 is TGTGCCAGCAGTACCCAGGGGCGTGGGAATCAGCCCCAGCATTTT. This translates into CASSTQGRGNQPQHF.

This chain uses TRBV19 with TRBJ2-7; D remains unclear. V was trimmed by 2 bases and J by 3 bases, leaving 8 bases between them. The CDR3 is 13 amino acids. Germline assignment: CDR1 LNHDA and CDR2 SQIVND (reference sequence). The CDR3 nucleotides read TGTGCCAGTAGTATATCCAGGAACTACGAGCAGTACTTC. It codes for CASSISRNYEQYF.

As DNA, the CDR3 is TGTGCCAGCAGTGACCGCGGGACTAGGGCATACAATGAGCAGTTCTTC. Translation: CASSDRGTRAYNEQFF. This chain connects TRBV6-4 to TRBJ2-1, with TRBD2 matching 8 bases. Germline-derived CDR1 and CDR2 are MRHNA and SNTAGT. Trimming cost V 2 bases and J 4 bases; bases outside gene matches: 7. The CDR3 totals 16 residues.

The rearrangement joins TRBV4-2 to TRBJ2-1; D perhaps matches TRBD2 (7 bases). The ends were cut back, 2 bases at V and 6 bases at J, with 11 bases in the middle. CDR3 length: 14 residues. Germline V gives CDR1 LGHNA, CDR2 YNFKEQ. The CDR3 DNA follows: TGTGCCAGCAGCCAAAGGGGAGGGGGCAATGAGCAGTTCTTC. Protein: CASSQRGGGNEQFF.

The rearrangement links TRBV19 to TRBJ1-5; D gene uncertain. The CDR3 has 13 amino acids. Trimming cost V 3 bases and J 7 bases, with 10 bases left between them. Germline V gives CDR1 LNHDA, CDR2 SQIVND (reference sequence). CDR3 sequence (DNA): TGTGCCAGTAGTATTCAGCGGGAGCAGCCCCAGCATTTT. It encodes CASSIQREQPQHF.